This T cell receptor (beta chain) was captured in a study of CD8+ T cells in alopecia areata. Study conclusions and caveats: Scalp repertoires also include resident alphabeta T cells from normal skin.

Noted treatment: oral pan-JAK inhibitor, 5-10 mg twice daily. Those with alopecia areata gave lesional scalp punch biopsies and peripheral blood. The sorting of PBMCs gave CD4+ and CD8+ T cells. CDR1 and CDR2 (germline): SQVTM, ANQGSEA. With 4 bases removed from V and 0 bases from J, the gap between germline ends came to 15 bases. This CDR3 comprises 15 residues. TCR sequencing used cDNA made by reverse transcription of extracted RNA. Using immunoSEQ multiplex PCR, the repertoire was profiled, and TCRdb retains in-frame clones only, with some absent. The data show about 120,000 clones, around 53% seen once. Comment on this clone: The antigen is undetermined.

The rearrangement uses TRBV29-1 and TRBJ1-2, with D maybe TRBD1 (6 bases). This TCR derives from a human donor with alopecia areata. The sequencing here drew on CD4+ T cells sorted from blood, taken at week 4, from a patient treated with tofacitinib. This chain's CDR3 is CSVGRNRESNYGYTF. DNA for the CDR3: TGCAGCGTTGGTCGTAACAGGGAGTCTAACTATGGCTACACCTTC.